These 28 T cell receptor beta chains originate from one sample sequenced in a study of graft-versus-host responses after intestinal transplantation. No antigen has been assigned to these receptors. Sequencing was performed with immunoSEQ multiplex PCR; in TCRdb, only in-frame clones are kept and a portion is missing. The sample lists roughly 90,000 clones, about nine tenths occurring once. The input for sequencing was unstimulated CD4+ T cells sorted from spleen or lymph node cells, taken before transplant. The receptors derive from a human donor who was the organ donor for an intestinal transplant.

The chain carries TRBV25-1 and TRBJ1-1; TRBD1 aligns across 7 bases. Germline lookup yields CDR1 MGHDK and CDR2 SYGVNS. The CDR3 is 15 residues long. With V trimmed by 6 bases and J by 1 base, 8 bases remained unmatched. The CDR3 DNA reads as TGTGCCAGCAGGCCCGCGAGGGGGCCGAACACTGAAGCTTTCTTT. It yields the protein CASRPARGPNTEAFF.

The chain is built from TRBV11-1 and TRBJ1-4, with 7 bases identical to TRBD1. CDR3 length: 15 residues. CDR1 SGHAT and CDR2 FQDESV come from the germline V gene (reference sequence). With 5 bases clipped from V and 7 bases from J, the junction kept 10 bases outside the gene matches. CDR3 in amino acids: CASSPGTVAPEKLFF. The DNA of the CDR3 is TGTGCCAGCAGCCCGGGGACAGTCGCTCCTGAAAAACTGTTTTTT.

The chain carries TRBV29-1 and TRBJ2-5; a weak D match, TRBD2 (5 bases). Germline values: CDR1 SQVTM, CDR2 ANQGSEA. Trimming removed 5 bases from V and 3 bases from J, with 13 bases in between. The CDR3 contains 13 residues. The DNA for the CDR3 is TGCAGCGTTATGGGGAGTCGCGAAGAGACCCAGTACTTC. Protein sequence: CSVMGSREETQYF.

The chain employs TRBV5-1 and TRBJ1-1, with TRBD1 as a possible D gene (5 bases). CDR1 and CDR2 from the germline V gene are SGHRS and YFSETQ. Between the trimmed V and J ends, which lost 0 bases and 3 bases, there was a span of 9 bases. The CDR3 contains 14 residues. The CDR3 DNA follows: TGCGCCAGCAGCTTGGGTGGCAGGGACACTGAAGCTTTCTTT. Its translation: CASSLGGRDTEAFF.

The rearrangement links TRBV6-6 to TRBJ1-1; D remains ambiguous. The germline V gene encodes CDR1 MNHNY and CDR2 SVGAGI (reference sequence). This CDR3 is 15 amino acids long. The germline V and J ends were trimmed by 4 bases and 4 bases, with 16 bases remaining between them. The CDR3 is CASSSVGSVITEAFF. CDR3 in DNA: TGTGCCAGCAGTTCCGTCGGGTCCGTAATCACTGAAGCTTTCTTT.

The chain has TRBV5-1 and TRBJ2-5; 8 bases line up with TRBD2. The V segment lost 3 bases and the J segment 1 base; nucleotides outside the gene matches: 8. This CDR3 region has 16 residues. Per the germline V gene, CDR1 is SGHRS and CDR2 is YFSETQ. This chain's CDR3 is CASSSALLAGQETQYF. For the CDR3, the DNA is TGCGCCAGCAGCTCCGCTTTGCTAGCGGGCCAAGAGACCCAGTACTTC.

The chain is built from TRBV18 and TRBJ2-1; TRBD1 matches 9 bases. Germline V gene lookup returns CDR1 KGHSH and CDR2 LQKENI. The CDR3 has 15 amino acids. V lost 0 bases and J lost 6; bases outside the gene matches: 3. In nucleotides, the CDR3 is TGTGCCAGCTCACCACCGGCGGGACAGGGCAATGAGCAGTTCTTC. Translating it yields CASSPPAGQGNEQFF.

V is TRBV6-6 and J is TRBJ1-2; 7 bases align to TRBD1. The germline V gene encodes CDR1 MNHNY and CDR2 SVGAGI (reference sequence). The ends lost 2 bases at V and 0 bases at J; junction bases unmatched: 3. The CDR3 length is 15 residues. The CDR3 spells CASSYVGQPNYGYTF. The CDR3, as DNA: TGTGCCAGCAGTTACGTGGGACAGCCTAACTATGGCTACACCTTC.

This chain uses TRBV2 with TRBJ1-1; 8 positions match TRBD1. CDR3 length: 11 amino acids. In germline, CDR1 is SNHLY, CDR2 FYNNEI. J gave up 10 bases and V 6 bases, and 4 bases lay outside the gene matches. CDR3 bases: TGTGCCAGCAGGGACAGGGTTTCAGCTTTCTTT. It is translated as CASRDRVSAFF.

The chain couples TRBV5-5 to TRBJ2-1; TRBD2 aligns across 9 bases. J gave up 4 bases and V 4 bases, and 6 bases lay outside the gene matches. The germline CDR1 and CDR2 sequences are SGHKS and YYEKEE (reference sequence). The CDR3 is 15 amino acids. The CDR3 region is CASSNRTSAYNEQFF. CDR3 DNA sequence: TGTGCCAGCAGCAATAGGACTAGCGCTTACAATGAGCAGTTCTTC.

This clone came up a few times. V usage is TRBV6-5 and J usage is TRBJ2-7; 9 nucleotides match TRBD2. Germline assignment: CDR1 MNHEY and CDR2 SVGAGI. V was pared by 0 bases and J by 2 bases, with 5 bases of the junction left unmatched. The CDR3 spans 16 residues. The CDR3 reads CASSYSWASGAYEQYF. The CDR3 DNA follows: TGTGCCAGCAGTTACTCATGGGCTAGCGGGGCCTACGAGCAGTACTTC.

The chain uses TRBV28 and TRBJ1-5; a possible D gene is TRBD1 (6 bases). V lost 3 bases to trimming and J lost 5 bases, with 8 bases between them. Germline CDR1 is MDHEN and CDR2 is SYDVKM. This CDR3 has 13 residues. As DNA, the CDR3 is TGTGCCAGCAGTTTCAGGGGTTATCAGCCCCAGCATTTT. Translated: CASSFRGYQPQHF.

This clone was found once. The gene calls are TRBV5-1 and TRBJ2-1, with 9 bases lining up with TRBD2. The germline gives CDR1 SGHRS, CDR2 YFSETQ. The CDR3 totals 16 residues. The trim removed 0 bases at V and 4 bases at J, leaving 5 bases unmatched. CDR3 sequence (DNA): TGCGCCAGCAGCTTGGCCCGGGCGGGGGGGTACAATGAGCAGTTCTTC. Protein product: CASSLARAGGYNEQFF.

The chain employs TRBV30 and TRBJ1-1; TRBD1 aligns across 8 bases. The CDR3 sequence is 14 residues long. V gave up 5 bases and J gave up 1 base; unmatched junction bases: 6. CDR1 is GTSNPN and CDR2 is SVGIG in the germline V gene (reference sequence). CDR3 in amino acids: CAWSFGQGNTEAFF. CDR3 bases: TGTGCCTGGTCCTTCGGACAGGGGAACACTGAAGCTTTCTTT.

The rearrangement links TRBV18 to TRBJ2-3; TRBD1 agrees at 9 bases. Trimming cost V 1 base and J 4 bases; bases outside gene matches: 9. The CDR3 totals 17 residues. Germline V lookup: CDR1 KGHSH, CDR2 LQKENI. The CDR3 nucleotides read TGTGCCAGCTCACCACAGGCCGGGACAGGGTTCGCAGATACGCAGTATTTT. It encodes CASSPQAGTGFADTQYF.

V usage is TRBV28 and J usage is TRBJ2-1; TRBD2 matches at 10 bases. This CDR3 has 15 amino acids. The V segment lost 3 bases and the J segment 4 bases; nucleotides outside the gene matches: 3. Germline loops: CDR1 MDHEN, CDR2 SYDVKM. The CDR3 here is CASSFSSGRYNEQFF. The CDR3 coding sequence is TGTGCCAGCAGTTTCAGTAGCGGGAGGTACAATGAGCAGTTCTTC.

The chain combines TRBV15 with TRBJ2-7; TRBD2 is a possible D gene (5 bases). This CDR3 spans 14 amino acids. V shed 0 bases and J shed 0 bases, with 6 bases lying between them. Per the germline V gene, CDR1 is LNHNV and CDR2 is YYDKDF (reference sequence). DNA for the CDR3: TGTGCCACCAGCAGAGATGGACTCTCCTACGAGCAGTACTTC. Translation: CATSRDGLSYEQYF.

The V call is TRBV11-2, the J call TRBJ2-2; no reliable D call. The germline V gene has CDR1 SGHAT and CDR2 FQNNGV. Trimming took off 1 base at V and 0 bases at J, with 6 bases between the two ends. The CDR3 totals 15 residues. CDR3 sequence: CASSLVSSNTGELFF. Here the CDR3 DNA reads TGTGCCAGCAGCTTAGTTAGCTCGAACACCGGGGAGCTGTTTTTT.

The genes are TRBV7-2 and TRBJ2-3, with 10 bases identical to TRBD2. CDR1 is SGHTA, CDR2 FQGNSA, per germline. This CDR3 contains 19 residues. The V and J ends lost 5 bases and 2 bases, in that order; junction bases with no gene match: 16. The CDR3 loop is CASSPVGVAGGLITDTQYF. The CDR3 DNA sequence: TGTGCCAGCAGCCCAGTGGGGGTAGCGGGGGGCTTGATCACAGATACGCAGTATTTT.

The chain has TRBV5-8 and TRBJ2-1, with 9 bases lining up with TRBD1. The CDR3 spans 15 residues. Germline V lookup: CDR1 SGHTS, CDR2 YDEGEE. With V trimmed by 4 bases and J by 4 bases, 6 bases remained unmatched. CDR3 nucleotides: TGTGCCAGCAGCCACGGGACAGGGAGGTACAATGAGCAGTTCTTC. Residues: CASSHGTGRYNEQFF.

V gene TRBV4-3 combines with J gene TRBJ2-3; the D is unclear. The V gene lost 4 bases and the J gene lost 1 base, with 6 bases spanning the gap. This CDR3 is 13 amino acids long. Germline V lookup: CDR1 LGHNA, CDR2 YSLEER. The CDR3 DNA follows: TGCGCCAGCAGCCTTGAGGGCACAGATACGCAGTATTTT. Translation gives CASSLEGTDTQYF.

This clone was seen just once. CDR3 residues: CASRRTREGRNEQFF. The CDR3 DNA is TGTGCCAGCAGACGTACACGGGAGGGGAGGAATGAGCAGTTCTTC. The V call is TRBV6-5, the J call TRBJ2-1, with TRBD2 identical over 8 bases. The length of the CDR3 is 15 residues. J gave up 7 bases and V 6 bases, and 11 bases lay outside the gene matches. CDR1 is MNHEY and CDR2 is SVGAGI in the germline V gene.

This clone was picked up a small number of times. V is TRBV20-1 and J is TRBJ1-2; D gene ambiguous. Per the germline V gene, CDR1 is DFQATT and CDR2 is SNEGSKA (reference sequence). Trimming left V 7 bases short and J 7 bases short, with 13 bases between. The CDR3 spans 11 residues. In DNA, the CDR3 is TGCAGTGTAGTCTGGCCGGGTGGCTACACCTTC. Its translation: CSVVWPGGYTF.

CDR3 in amino acids: CASSLRGGRVDTQYF. CDR3 nucleotide sequence: TGTGCCAGCAGCTTAAGGGGGGGGCGGGTAGATACGCAGTATTTT. The chain joins TRBV7-2 to TRBJ2-3, with D possibly TRBD2 on 7 matching bases. In germline, CDR1 is SGHTA, CDR2 FQGNSA. The CDR3 has 15 amino acids. V lost 2 bases and J 5 bases, leaving 14 bases between the germline ends.

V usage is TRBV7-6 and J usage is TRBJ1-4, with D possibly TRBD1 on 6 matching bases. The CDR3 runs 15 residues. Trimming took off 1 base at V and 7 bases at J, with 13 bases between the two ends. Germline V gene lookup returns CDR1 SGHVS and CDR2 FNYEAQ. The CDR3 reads CASSLERGAGEKLFF. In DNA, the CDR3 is TGTGCCAGCAGCTTAGAGCGGGGGGCGGGTGAAAAACTGTTTTTT.

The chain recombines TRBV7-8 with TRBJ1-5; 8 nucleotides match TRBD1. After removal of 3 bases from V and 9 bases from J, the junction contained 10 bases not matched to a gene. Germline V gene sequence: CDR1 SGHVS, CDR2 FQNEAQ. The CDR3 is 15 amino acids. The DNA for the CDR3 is TGTGCCAGCAGCTTTAGCCCTCAGGGGGCCCTGCCCCAGCATTTT. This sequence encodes CASSFSPQGALPQHF.

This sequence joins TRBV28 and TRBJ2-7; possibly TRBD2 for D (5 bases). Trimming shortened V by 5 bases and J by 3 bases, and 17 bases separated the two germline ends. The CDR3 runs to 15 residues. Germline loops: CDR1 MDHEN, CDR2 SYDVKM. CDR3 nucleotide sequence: TGTGCCAGCAGTCCCACCCTCGGACTTAACTACGAGCAGTACTTC. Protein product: CASSPTLGLNYEQYF.

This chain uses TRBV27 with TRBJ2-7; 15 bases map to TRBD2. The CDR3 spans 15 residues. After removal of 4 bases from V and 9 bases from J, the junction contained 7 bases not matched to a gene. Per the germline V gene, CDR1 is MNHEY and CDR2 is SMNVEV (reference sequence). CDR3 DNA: TGTGCCAGCAGTTCGGGACTAGCGGGAGGTGATCCGCAGTACTTC. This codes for CASSSGLAGGDPQYF.